This TCR beta chain was profiled in a study of blood T cell repertoires in COVID-19. As regards this clone: This may be a read error: a much more frequent sequence differs by one nucleotide.

Profiling relied on immunoSEQ multiplex PCR, and the TCRdb table lists in-frame clones only, not all of them. The sample consists of some 150,000 clones, roughly 79% of them appearing once. The sequencing input was peripheral blood. This sequence originates from a middle-aged man with active or convalescent COVID-19.

The CDR3 here is CASSTETYEQYF. CDR3 nucleotides: TGTGCCAGCAGTACAGAGACCTACGAGCAGTACTTC. The chain carries TRBV6-5 and TRBJ2-7; D gene ambiguous. V lost 5 bases to trimming and J lost 2 bases, with 7 bases between them. The CDR3 covers 12 residues. The germline V gene encodes CDR1 MNHEY and CDR2 SVGAGI.